One sample yielded the 25 T cell receptor beta chains listed below, sequenced in a study of vaccination effects on CD4 cells after COVID-19 (dated by TCRdb to about 2022). Preparation of the library involved the immunoSEQ multiplex PCR assay. Drawn from immuneACCESS, this table holds only the in-frame rearrangements with V and J called that TCRdb kept. Clones are partly lost; checked studies trace under half to an unresolved V gene and leave the rest unexplained. Here the sample has about 24,000 clones; about 70% occur a single time. Of the sample, 7.5% to 8.5% falls within the top ten clones. To identify antigen-specific CD4+ T cell clonotypes by their expansion, the ViraFEST assay first stimulated PBMC with viral peptide pools and then applied TCR sequencing. After around 11 days of culture, CD4+ T cells were isolated with the EasySep CD4+ T cell isolation kit. Each participant got two doses of an mRNA SARS-CoV-2 vaccine, either BNT162b2 or mRNA-1273.

These receptors lack a known antigen. The material sequenced was CD4+ T cells from PBMCs cultured with SARS-CoV-2 spike peptides, taken after COVID-19 vaccination. The cell subset or site tag for this specimen amounts to: SARS-CoV-2 spike overlapping peptide pool stimulation. These receptors came from a human donor who received a COVID-19 vaccine.

Only a few counts were recorded for this clone. This chain connects TRBV20-1 to TRBJ1-5; D ambiguous. The CDR3 loop spans 12 amino acids. The germline gives CDR1 DFQATT, CDR2 SNEGSKA (reference sequence). Trimming shortened V by 3 bases and J by 4 bases, and 7 bases separated the two germline ends. Written as DNA, the CDR3 is TGCAGTGCTAGTTCGGGGAATCAGCCCCAGCATTTT. It encodes CSASSGNQPQHF.

Only one count was recorded for this clone. V usage is TRBV14 and J usage is TRBJ2-1; D might be TRBD1 (6 bases). V shed 2 bases and J shed 0 bases, with 14 bases lying between them. There are 17 residues in the CDR3. Germline CDR1 is SGHDN and CDR2 is FVKESK. CDR3: CASSQRQGLPSYNEQFF. CDR3 nucleotide sequence: TGTGCCAGCAGCCAACGCCAGGGGCTCCCCTCCTACAATGAGCAGTTCTTC. The full variable domain, completed using reference TRBV14 and TRBJ2-1, is EAGVTQFPSHSVIEKGQTVTLRCDPISGHDNLYWYRRVMGKEIKFLLHFVKESKQDESGMPNNRFLAERTGGTYSTLKVQPAELEDSGVYFCASSQRQGLPSYNEQFFGPGTRLTVL.

The CDR3 DNA reads TGTGCCAGCCCTACTCGTCCGGACAGAGAAGAGACCCAGTACTTC. It yields the protein CASPTRPDREETQYF. The chain has TRBV6-5 and TRBJ2-5; a weak D match, TRBD1 (6 bases). V gave up 8 bases and J gave up 3 bases, with 19 bases separating them. The CDR3 extends over 15 amino acids. Germline-derived CDR1 and CDR2 are MNHEY and SVGAGI.

The chain has TRBV6-5 and TRBJ1-2, with a tentative D call TRBD1 (5 bases). Per the germline V gene, CDR1 is MNHEY and CDR2 is SVGAGI. This CDR3 has 14 amino acids. Trimming stripped 6 bases from V and 6 bases from J, with 17 bases between. The CDR3 here is CASSLSGRVDGYTF. The CDR3 region has the DNA TGTGCCAGCAGCCTCTCGGGCAGGGTTGATGGCTACACCTTC.

The chain has TRBV15 and TRBJ1-4, with D maybe TRBD1 (5 bases). The V and J ends lost 7 bases and 4 bases respectively, with 13 bases between them. Germline V gives CDR1 LNHNV, CDR2 YYDKDF (reference sequence). CDR3 length: 14 amino acids. Written as DNA, the CDR3 is TGTGCCACCACTCTCGGGGGGGGTAATGAAAAACTGTTTTTT. Protein: CATTLGGGNEKLFF.

The chain recombines TRBV5-1 with TRBJ1-2; D is unclear. The CDR3 runs to 14 residues. Germline V gene sequence: CDR1 SGHRS, CDR2 YFSETQ. The V end lost 3 bases, the J end lost 3 bases, and 12 bases lay between the germline ends. The CDR3 sequence is CASSSGRRDYGYTF. As DNA, the CDR3 is TGCGCCAGCAGCTCTGGCCGGCGGGACTATGGCTACACCTTC.

The rearrangement uses TRBV6-6 and TRBJ2-1; TRBD1 matches at 11 bases. V lost 5 bases and J lost 0; bases outside the gene matches: 12. In germline, CDR1 is MNHNY, CDR2 SVGAGI (reference sequence). The CDR3 has 19 amino acids. This chain's CDR3 is CASSPRTGGTKSSYNEQFF. For the CDR3, the DNA is TGTGCCAGCAGTCCCCGGACAGGGGGCACCAAGAGCTCCTACAATGAGCAGTTCTTC.

This clone has a handful of counts. The genes are TRBV5-1 and TRBJ2-1, with D perhaps matching TRBD1 (5 bases). CDR1 and CDR2 from the germline V gene are SGHRS and YFSETQ. The CDR3 has 14 amino acids. V dropped 2 bases and J dropped 1 base, with 7 bases sitting between them. CDR3 bases: TGCGCCAGCAGCTTCGACAGTTCCTACAATGAGCAGTTCTTC. This codes for CASSFDSSYNEQFF.

The CDR3 coding sequence is TGCAGCGTGGGACAAACTAATGAAAAACTGTTTTTT. Translating it yields CSVGQTNEKLFF. The genes are TRBV29-1 and TRBJ1-4; possibly TRBD1 for D (6 bases). Germline lookup yields CDR1 SQVTM and CDR2 ANQGSEA. Trimming removed 6 bases from V and 1 base from J, with 6 bases in between. The length of the CDR3 is 12 residues.

This clone was detected only a few times. The chain recombines TRBV20-1 with TRBJ1-1, with unresolved D. The CDR3 loop spans 12 amino acids. CDR1 and CDR2 from the germline V gene are DFQATT and SNEGSKA (reference sequence). The V and J ends lost 3 bases and 1 base respectively, with 6 bases between them. The DNA of the CDR3 is TGCAGTGCTAGTTGGCAGAACACTGAAGCTTTCTTT. Translation gives CSASWQNTEAFF.

The chain combines TRBV6-5 with TRBJ1-6, with 10 bases that match TRBD1. This CDR3 is built from 16 residues. Germline assignment: CDR1 MNHEY and CDR2 SVGAGI. Trimming cost V 0 bases and J 7 bases; bases outside gene matches: 3. CDR3 sequence (DNA): TGTGCCAGCAGTTACTCGGACAGGGGGTCAAATTCACCCCTCCACTTT. Translation gives CASSYSDRGSNSPLHF.

There are a few counts of this clone. The chain links TRBV5-5 to TRBJ1-2; TRBD1 aligns across 11 bases. Germline values: CDR1 SGHKS, CDR2 YYEKEE (reference sequence). The CDR3 loop spans 17 amino acids. V shed 0 bases and J 4 bases; nucleotides not matched to a gene: 8. CDR3 region: CASSLDGTGGIVYGYTF. For the CDR3, the DNA is TGTGCCAGCAGCTTGGATGGGACAGGGGGTATCGTCTATGGCTACACCTTC.

V and J are TRBV4-1 and TRBJ2-7; D not resolved. The germline V gene encodes CDR1 MGHRA and CDR2 YSYEKL. V was trimmed by 1 base and J by 2 bases, leaving 12 bases between them. This CDR3 region has 15 residues. CDR3 sequence (DNA): TGCGCCAGCAGCCAAGGGCCCGACGCTGCCTACGAGCAGTACTTC. This codes for CASSQGPDAAYEQYF.

This clone was counted a few times. The chain combines TRBV2 with TRBJ1-2; TRBD1 matches at 9 bases. The V gene end was trimmed by 6 bases and the J gene end by 3 bases; junction bases not matched to a gene: 5. The CDR3 loop spans 14 amino acids. From germline, CDR1 is SNHLY and CDR2 FYNNEI. CDR3 loop: CASRADRGYYGYTF. CDR3 nucleotides: TGTGCCAGCAGGGCCGACAGGGGGTACTATGGCTACACCTTC.

The chain is built from TRBV2 and TRBJ2-7; TRBD2 is a possible D gene (5 bases). V shed 4 bases and J shed 3 bases, with 13 bases lying between them. Germline CDR1 is SNHLY and CDR2 is FYNNEI. The CDR3 is made up of 14 amino acids. CDR3 in amino acids: CASSVGRGYYEQYF. The CDR3 nucleotides are TGTGCCAGCAGTGTGGGTCGGGGATACTACGAGCAGTACTTC.

The chain uses TRBV6-5 and TRBJ1-2; 9 positions agree with TRBD1. In germline, CDR1 is MNHEY, CDR2 SVGAGI. J gave up 4 bases and V 5 bases, and 5 bases lay outside the gene matches. The CDR3 contains 14 residues. This chain's CDR3 is CASSPSTGGYGYTF. In nucleotides, the CDR3 is TGTGCCAGCAGTCCCTCGACAGGGGGCTATGGCTACACCTTC.

The rearrangement uses TRBV12-5 and TRBJ1-1; D not resolved. CDR3 length equals 13 residues. Germline V gene data show CDR1 as LGHNT and CDR2 as FRNRAP. The germline V and J ends were trimmed by 7 bases and 5 bases, with 14 bases remaining between them. The CDR3 region has the DNA TGTGCTAGTGCTCTAGAGGAGGGTACTGAAGCTTTCTTT. This encodes CASALEEGTEAFF.

The chain uses TRBV6-1 and TRBJ2-3, with 12 bases fitting TRBD2. The CDR3 has 15 residues. The germline CDR1 and CDR2 sequences are MNHNS and SASEGT. With 2 bases clipped from V and 4 bases from J, the junction kept 1 base outside the gene matches. The CDR3 region has the DNA TGTGCCAGCAGTGAACTAGCGGGGGGGCCAGATACGCAGTATTTT. It translates to CASSELAGGPDTQYF.

The rearrangement links TRBV7-8 to TRBJ1-2, with D perhaps matching TRBD1 (5 bases). The CDR3 runs to 15 residues. V lost 5 bases and J 6 bases, leaving 19 bases between the germline ends. Germline assignment: CDR1 SGHVS and CDR2 FQNEAQ. The CDR3 is CASSRRYDGGDGYTF. CDR3 bases: TGTGCCAGCAGCCGCCGGTACGACGGAGGGGATGGCTACACCTTC.

This chain joins TRBV10-1 and TRBJ2-2; possible D gene TRBD2, 5 bases. V was pared by 0 bases and J by 10 bases, with 15 bases between. Germline V gene data show CDR1 as WNHNN and CDR2 as SYGVQD (reference sequence). The CDR3 contains 15 residues. The CDR3 protein is CASSESSARGEELFF. The CDR3 nucleotides are TGCGCCAGCAGTGAGTCGTCTGCTCGGGGTGAGGAGCTGTTTTTT.

The chain employs TRBV5-1 and TRBJ1-5; D perhaps matches TRBD1 (5 bases). CDR3 length equals 20 residues. V gave up 2 bases and J gave up 5 bases, with 29 bases separating them. The germline V gene encodes CDR1 SGHRS and CDR2 YFSETQ. In DNA form, the CDR3 reads TGCGCCAGCAGCTTCTTACCCCTGGGGCCTGGCCAGGGTGGGGATCAGCCCCAGCATTTT. Amino acids: CASSFLPLGPGQGGDQPQHF.

The V call is TRBV6-1, the J call TRBJ2-1; the match to TRBD2 covers 10 bases. The CDR3 is made up of 15 amino acids. The germline V gene has CDR1 MNHNS and CDR2 SASEGT. Germline trimming cut 7 bases from V and 5 bases from J; bases unmatched to any gene: 8. The CDR3, as DNA: TGTGCCAGCACCCCCGGGACTAGCGTAGACAATGAGCAGTTCTTC. It specifies CASTPGTSVDNEQFF.

The chain couples TRBV11-2 to TRBJ1-1; D is perhaps TRBD1 (6 bases). V lost 4 bases and J lost 7, with 16 bases in between. The V gene's germline CDR1 is SGHAT and CDR2 FQNNGV. The CDR3 has 14 residues. The CDR3 region is CASSWSRGLGEAFF. CDR3 coding DNA: TGTGCCAGCAGCTGGAGCAGGGGTCTGGGTGAAGCTTTCTTT.

V is TRBV6-1 and J is TRBJ1-2, with D uncertain. The CDR3 is made up of 12 amino acids. V was cut by 1 base and J by 7 bases, with 7 bases left in between. CDR1 is MNHNS, CDR2 SASEGT, per germline. The CDR3 nucleotides are TGTGCCAGCAGTGAAGGAGGAGTTGGCTACACCTTC. Translating it yields CASSEGGVGYTF.

The chain uses TRBV2 and TRBJ2-6, with a possible D match to TRBD1 (6 bases). CDR3 length: 15 amino acids. CDR1 and CDR2 from the germline V gene are SNHLY and FYNNEI. With 4 bases removed from V and 1 base from J, the gap between germline ends came to 8 bases. CDR3 nucleotide sequence: TGTGCCAGCAGTGCCGGGACATCTGGGGCCAACGTCCTGACTTTC. This translates into CASSAGTSGANVLTF.